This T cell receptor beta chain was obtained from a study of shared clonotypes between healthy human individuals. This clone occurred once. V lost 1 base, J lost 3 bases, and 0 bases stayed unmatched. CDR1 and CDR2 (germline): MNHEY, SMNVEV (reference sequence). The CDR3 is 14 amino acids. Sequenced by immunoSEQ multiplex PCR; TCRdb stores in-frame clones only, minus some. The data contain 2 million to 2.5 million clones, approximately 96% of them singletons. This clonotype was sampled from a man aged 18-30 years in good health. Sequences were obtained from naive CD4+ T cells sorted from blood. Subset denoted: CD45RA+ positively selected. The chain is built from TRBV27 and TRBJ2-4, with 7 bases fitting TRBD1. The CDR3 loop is CASSLWDSKNIQYF. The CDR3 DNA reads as TGTGCCAGCAGTTTATGGGACAGCAAAAACATTCAGTACTTC.